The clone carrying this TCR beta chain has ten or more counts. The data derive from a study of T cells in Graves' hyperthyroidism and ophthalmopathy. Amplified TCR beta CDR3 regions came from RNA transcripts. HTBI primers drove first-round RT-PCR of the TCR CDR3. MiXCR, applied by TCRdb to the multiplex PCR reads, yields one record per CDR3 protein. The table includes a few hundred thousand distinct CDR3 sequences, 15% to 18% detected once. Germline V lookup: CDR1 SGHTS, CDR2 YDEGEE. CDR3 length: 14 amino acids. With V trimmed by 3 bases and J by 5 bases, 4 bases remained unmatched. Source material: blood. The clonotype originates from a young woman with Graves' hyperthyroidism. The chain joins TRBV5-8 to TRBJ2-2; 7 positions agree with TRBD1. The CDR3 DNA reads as TGTGCCAGCAGCTGGACAGGCTCAACCGGGGAGCTGTTTTTT. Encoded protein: CASSWTGSTGELFF.